Each of the 2 T cell receptor beta chains below was sequenced from the same sample in a study of blood T cell repertoires in COVID-19. TCRdb's table, derived via immunoSEQ multiplex PCR, lists solely in-frame clones and lacks some. The sample yields over 200,000 clones, about four fifths seen once. Sequencing input: PBMCs or T cells enriched from blood (not recorded which). Receptors were obtained from a man in his sixties who had recovered from COVID-19.

This chain connects TRBV4-2 to TRBJ1-4; possible D gene TRBD1, 6 bases. From germline, CDR1 is LGHNA and CDR2 YNFKEQ. Trimming cost V 0 bases and J 7 bases, with 15 bases left between them. CDR3 length equals 16 residues. DNA for the CDR3: TGTGCCAGCAGCCAAGAATTACGACAGGAATCTGAAAAACTGTTTTTT. Encoded protein: CASSQELRQESEKLFF.

This chain connects TRBV30 to TRBJ2-7; the D is unclear. The V gene's germline CDR1 is GTSNPN and CDR2 SVGIG (reference sequence). V lost 1 base, J lost 4 bases, and 5 bases lay in between. This CDR3 has 11 amino acids. CDR3 nucleotide sequence: TGTGCCTGGAGTGCCCCATACGAGCAGTACTTC. Translating gives CAWSAPYEQYF.